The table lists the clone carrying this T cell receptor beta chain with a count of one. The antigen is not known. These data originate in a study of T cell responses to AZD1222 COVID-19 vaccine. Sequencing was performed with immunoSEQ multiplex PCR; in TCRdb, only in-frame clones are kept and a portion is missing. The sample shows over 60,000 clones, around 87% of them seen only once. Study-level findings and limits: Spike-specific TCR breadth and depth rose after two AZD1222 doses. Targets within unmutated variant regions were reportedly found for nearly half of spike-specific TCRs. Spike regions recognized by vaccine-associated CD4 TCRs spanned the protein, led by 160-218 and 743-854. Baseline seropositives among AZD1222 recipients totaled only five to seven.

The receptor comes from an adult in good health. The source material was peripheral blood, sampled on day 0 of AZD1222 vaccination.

CDR3 nucleotide sequence: TGTGCCAGCAGTTTCCAGGGTTCAGCCGGGGAGCTGTTTTTT. Translating it yields CASSFQGSAGELFF. This rearrangement joins TRBV14 to TRBJ2-2; D is perhaps TRBD1 (5 bases). The ends were cut back, 6 bases at V and 6 bases at J, with 14 bases in the middle. The CDR3 has 14 amino acids. Germline CDR1 reads SGHDN; CDR2 reads FVKESK.